These 11 T cell receptor beta chains originate from one sample sequenced in a study of blood T cell repertoires in COVID-19. The repertoire was sequenced with immunoSEQ multiplex PCR; TCRdb's copy has only in-frame clones and lacks some. The sample lists roughly 300,000 clones; about four fifths were seen once. The source material was peripheral blood. The receptors originated from a human donor with COVID-19, enrolled during active disease. The donor label of this sample is uncertain.

This clone was observed a handful of times. The chain employs TRBV5-1 and TRBJ2-3; D gene uncertain. Germline loops: CDR1 SGHRS, CDR2 YFSETQ. This CDR3 has 15 amino acids. The V and J ends lost 5 bases and 2 bases respectively, with 15 bases between them. DNA of the CDR3: TGCGCCAGCAGTTCGACGGGTTGGCCCACAGATACGCAGTATTTT. It codes for CASSSTGWPTDTQYF.

Notes on this clone: Other DNA sequences in this sample translate to the same CDR3. The chain links TRBV30 to TRBJ1-1; a possible D gene is TRBD1 (5 bases). Trimming left V 0 bases short and J 4 bases short, with 12 bases between. The germline V gene encodes CDR1 GTSNPN and CDR2 SVGIG (reference sequence). The CDR3 is made up of 14 amino acids. DNA of the CDR3: TGTGCCTGGAGTGTGGGGCAGGGCAGCACTGAAGCTTTCTTT. Residues: CAWSVGQGSTEAFF.

The rearrangement links TRBV6-5 to TRBJ2-7, with 14 bases identical to TRBD2. The length of the CDR3 is 14 residues. CDR1 and CDR2 (germline): MNHEY, SVGAGI. Unmatched junction bases numbered 9, after V lost 10 bases and J lost 7 bases. CDR3 residues: CATSGTSGSGEQYF. DNA for the CDR3: TGTGCCACCTCCGGGACTAGCGGGAGTGGAGAGCAGTACTTC.

This chain uses TRBV5-5 with TRBJ1-5; D uncertain. Per germline, CDR1 SGHKS and CDR2 YYEKEE (reference sequence). V shed 3 bases and J shed 5 bases, with 9 bases lying between them. CDR3 length: 13 amino acids. The CDR3 DNA reads TGTGCCAGCAGCTCCGAACTCTATCAGCCCCAGCATTTT. Translating gives CASSSELYQPQHF.

V usage is TRBV24-1 and J usage is TRBJ2-5; D is ambiguous. This CDR3 contains 14 residues. V lost 3 bases and J lost 1, with 8 bases in between. Germline CDR1 reads KGHDR; CDR2 reads SFDVKD. The CDR3 loop reads CATSDPAGQETQYF. The DNA for the CDR3 is TGTGCCACCAGTGATCCAGCAGGCCAAGAGACCCAGTACTTC.

The chain is built from TRBV28 and TRBJ2-7, with D perhaps TRBD1 (6 bases). CDR1 and CDR2 from the germline V gene are MDHEN and SYDVKM. CDR3 size: 15 residues. Trimming stripped 3 bases from V and 2 bases from J, with 14 bases between. CDR3 loop: CASSFIDRTTYEQYF. The DNA for the CDR3 is TGTGCCAGCAGTTTTATAGACAGGACCACCTACGAGCAGTACTTC.

The chain recombines TRBV14 with TRBJ2-3; D is uncertain. The V end lost 6 bases, the J end lost 6 bases, and 19 bases lay between the germline ends. The CDR3 consists of 15 residues. The germline V gene has CDR1 SGHDN and CDR2 FVKESK. In DNA, the CDR3 is TGTGCCAGCAGTCCAGATTACGCTCGTCTGGATACGCAGTATTTT. Encoded protein: CASSPDYARLDTQYF.

This chain's CDR3 is CASSEGAAGNTIYF. CDR3 bases: TGTGCCAGCAGTGAGGGGGCGGCTGGAAACACCATATATTTT. The chain is built from TRBV27 and TRBJ1-3; 7 bases agree with TRBD1. From germline, CDR1 is MNHEY and CDR2 SMNVEV (reference sequence). The CDR3 loop spans 14 amino acids. Trimming took 5 bases from V and 2 from J; bases not matched to a gene: 3.

This clone was recorded once. The chain carries TRBV14 and TRBJ1-4; TRBD1 is a possible D gene (5 bases). Trimming cost V 1 base and J 2 bases, with 8 bases left between them. The CDR3 length is 15 residues. The V gene's germline CDR1 is SGHDN and CDR2 FVKESK. The CDR3: CASSQGGRTNEKLFF. As DNA, the CDR3 is TGTGCCAGCAGCCAAGGGGGCCGGACTAATGAAAAACTGTTTTTT.

The chain uses TRBV6-5 and TRBJ2-3; 9 positions agree with TRBD1. Germline lookup yields CDR1 MNHEY and CDR2 SVGAGI. The CDR3 runs to 14 residues. Trimming removed 8 bases from V and 1 base from J; junction bases left unmatched: 4. The CDR3 reads CASFWTGGTDTQYF. In DNA form, the CDR3 reads TGTGCCAGCTTTTGGACAGGGGGCACAGATACGCAGTATTTT.

The genes are TRBV6-5 and TRBJ1-6; D is unclear. V was shortened by 6 bases and J by 8 bases, with 11 bases between the two germline ends. The CDR3 runs 13 residues. CDR1 and CDR2 from the germline V gene are MNHEY and SVGAGI. The CDR3 sequence is CASSPIVDSPLHF. DNA for the CDR3: TGTGCCAGCAGCCCCATAGTCGATTCACCCCTCCACTTT.